A single count supports the clone carrying this T cell receptor beta chain. The CDR3 loop spans 16 amino acids. V gave up 0 bases and J gave up 5 bases, with 13 bases separating them. The germline gives CDR1 MNHEY, CDR2 SVGAGI. These data originate in a study of shared T cell receptors in the human thymus. Sequenced by immunoSEQ multiplex PCR; TCRdb stores in-frame clones only, minus some. In the table there are hundreds of thousands of clones, 95% of which are singletons. V is TRBV6-5 and J is TRBJ2-2; weak D call: TRBD1 (6 bases). The sample consisted of thymocytes. The sequence came from a human donor. CDR3 protein: CASSYSNRAGTGELFF. The CDR3 DNA is TGTGCCAGCAGTTACTCGAACAGGGCCGGGACCGGGGAGCTGTTTTTT.